One TCR beta chain is described in this entry. The sample originates from a study of blood T cells in healthy people across ages. The use of a sample-barcoded 5' primer and a J-beta primer mix characterized a second PCR of roughly 6 to 11 cycles. In TCRdb, the 5' RACE reads were re-called with MiXCR into one record per CDR3 protein. The sample lists 1.5 million or so distinct CDR3 sequences; about 40% were seen once. This CDR3 has 12 amino acids. V lost 4 bases and J lost 8; bases outside the gene matches: 3. Germline V lookup: CDR1 MNHEY, CDR2 SMNVEV (reference sequence). This clonotype originated in a woman under 30 in good health. J is TRBJ1-2 and V is TRBV27, with 8 nucleotides matching TRBD1. Material: blood. This chain's CDR3 is CASSYRGWGYTF. The CDR3 DNA is TGTGCCAGCAGTTACAGGGGGTGGGGCTACACCTTC.